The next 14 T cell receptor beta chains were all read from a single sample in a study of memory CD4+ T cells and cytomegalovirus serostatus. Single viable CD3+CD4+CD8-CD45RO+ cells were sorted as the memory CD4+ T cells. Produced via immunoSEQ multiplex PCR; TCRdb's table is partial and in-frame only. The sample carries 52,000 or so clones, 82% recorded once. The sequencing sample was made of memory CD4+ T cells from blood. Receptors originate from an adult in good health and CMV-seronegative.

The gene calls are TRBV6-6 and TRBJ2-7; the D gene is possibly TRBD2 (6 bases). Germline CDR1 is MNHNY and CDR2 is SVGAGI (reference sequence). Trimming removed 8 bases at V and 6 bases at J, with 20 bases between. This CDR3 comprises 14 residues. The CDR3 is CASGASGRRVEQYF. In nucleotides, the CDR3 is TGTGCCAGCGGGGCTTCAGGGAGGCGTGTCGAGCAGTACTTC.

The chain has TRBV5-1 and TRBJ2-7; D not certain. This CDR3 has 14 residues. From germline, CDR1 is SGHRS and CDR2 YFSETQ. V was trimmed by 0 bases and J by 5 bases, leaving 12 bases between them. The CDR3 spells CASSLGRVRDEQYF. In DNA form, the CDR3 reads TGCGCCAGCAGCTTGGGAAGGGTCCGGGACGAGCAGTACTTC.

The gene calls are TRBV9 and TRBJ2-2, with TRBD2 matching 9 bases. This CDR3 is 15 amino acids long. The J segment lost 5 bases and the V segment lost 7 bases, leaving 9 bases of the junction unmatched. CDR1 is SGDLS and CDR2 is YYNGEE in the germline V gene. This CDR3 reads CASSERGERTGELFF. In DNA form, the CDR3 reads TGTGCCAGCTCAGAGCGGGGGGAGAGGACCGGGGAGCTGTTTTTT.

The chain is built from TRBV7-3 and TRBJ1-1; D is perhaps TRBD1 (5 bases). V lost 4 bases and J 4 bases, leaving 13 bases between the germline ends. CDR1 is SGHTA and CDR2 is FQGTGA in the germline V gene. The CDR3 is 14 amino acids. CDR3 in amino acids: CASSSRRGVTEAFF. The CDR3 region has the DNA TGTGCCAGCAGCTCCCGACGGGGCGTCACTGAAGCTTTCTTT.

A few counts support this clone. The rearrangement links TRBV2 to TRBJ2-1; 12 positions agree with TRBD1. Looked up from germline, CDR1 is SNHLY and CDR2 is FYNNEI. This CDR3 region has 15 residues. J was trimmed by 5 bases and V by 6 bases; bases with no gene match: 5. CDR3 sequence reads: CASRPGQGANNEQFF. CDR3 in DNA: TGTGCCAGCAGACCGGGACAGGGGGCTAACAATGAGCAGTTCTTC.

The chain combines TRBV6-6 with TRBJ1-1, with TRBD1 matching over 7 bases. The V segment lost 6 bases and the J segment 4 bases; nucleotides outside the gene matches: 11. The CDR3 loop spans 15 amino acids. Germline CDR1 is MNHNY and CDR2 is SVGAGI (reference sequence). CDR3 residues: CASRNGPGQPTEAFF. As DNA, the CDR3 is TGTGCCAGCAGAAATGGTCCGGGACAGCCCACTGAAGCTTTCTTT.

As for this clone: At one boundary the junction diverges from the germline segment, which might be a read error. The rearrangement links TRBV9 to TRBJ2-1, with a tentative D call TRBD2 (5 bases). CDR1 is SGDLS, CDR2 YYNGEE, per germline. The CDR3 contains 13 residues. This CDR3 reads CASSATAEGRLIF. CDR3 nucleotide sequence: TGTGCCAGCAGCGCGACTGCCGAGGGCAGGTTGATCTTC. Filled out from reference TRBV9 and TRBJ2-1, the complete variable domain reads DSGVTQTPKHLITATGQRVTLRCSPRSGDLSVYWYQQSLDQGLQFLIQYYNGEERAKGNILERFSAQQFPDLHSELNLSSLELGDSALYFCASSATAEGRLIFGPGTRLTVL.

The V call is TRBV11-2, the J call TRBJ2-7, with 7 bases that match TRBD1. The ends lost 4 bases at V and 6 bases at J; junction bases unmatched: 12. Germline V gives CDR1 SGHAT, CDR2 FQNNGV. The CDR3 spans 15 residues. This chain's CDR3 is CASSSLTGRGPEQYF. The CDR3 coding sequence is TGTGCCAGCAGCTCATTGACAGGGCGAGGGCCCGAGCAGTACTTC.

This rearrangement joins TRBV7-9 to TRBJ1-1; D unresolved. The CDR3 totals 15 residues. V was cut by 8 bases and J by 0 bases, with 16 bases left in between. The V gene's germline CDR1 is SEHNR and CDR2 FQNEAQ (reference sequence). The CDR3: CASGYRGWLNTEAFF. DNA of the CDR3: TGTGCCAGCGGATACCGAGGGTGGCTGAACACTGAAGCTTTCTTT.

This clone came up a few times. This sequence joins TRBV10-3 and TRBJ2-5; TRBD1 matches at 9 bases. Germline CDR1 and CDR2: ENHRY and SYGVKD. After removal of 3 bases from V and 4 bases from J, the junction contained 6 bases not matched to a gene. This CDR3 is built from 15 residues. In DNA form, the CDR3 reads TGTGCCATCAGTGACGGGACAGGGAGATTAGAGACCCAGTACTTC. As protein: CAISDGTGRLETQYF.

CDR3 protein: CASSQAGATDTQYF. The CDR3 nucleotides are TGTGCCAGCAGCCAAGCGGGGGCCACAGATACGCAGTATTTT. V usage is TRBV14 and J usage is TRBJ2-3, with D perhaps assigned TRBD1 or TRBD2 (6 bases each). CDR1 SGHDN and CDR2 FVKESK come from the germline V gene. This CDR3 contains 14 residues. V was clipped by 1 base and J by 2 bases, with 7 bases between them.

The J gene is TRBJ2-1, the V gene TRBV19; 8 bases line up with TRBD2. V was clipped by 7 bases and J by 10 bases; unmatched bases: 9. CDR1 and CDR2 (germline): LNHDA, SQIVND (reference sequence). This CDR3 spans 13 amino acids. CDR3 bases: TGTGCCAGTAATAGCGGGGCGGCTGGGGAGCAGTTCTTC. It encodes CASNSGAAGEQFF.

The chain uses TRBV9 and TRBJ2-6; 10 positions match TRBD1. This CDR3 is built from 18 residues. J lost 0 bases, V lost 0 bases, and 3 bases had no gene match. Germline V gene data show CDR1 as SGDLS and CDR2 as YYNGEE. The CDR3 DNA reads TGTGCCAGCAGCGTAGTGGGGGACAGGGGCTCTGGGGCCAACGTCCTGACTTTC. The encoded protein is CASSVVGDRGSGANVLTF.

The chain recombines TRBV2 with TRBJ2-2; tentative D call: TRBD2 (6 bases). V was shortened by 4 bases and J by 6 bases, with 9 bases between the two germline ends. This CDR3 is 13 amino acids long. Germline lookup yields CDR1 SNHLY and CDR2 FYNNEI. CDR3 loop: CASSGTSPGELFF. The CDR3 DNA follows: TGTGCCAGCAGTGGAACTAGCCCCGGGGAGCTGTTTTTT.